Below, 16 T cell receptor beta chains from the same sample are listed, as sequenced in a study of technical replicates of blood from four donors (dated by TCRdb to 2017 to 2019). Library preparation employed the immunoSEQ multiplex PCR assay. Sourced from immuneACCESS, this table was stored by TCRdb with only in-frame sequences that have V and J called. A share of the clones is absent; for the studies checked, an unresolved V gene accounts for under half, and the remainder has no known explanation. Counted in this sample were some 66,000 clones; approximately 87% of them appeared once. The top ten clonotypes cover 4.6% of the sample. The sample taken for sequencing was PBMCs. These receptors were collected from a human donor in good health. Some clones in this sample may be carry-over from other donors' samples.

This sequence joins TRBV7-2 and TRBJ2-5, with D maybe TRBD2 (5 bases). V lost 5 bases, J lost 5 bases, and 9 bases lay in between. CDR1 and CDR2 from the germline V gene are SGHTA and FQGNSA. The CDR3 is made up of 12 amino acids. As DNA, the CDR3 is TGTGCCAGCAGCCAAGAGCGGGAGACCCAGTACTTC. This encodes CASSQERETQYF.

This clone was seen just once. This chain connects TRBV5-1 to TRBJ2-7, with TRBD1 matching over 7 bases. V trimming: 1 base; J trimming: 2 bases; junction bases outside the gene matches: 6. The V gene's germline CDR1 is SGHRS and CDR2 YFSETQ. CDR3 length: 15 amino acids. The CDR3 coding sequence is TGCGCCAGCAGCTTGCAGGGGGATCTTACCTACGAGCAGTACTTC. Its protein product is CASSLQGDLTYEQYF.

The chain employs TRBV19 and TRBJ2-3; D may be TRBD2 (5 bases). This CDR3 contains 18 residues. Germline CDR1 LNHDA, CDR2 SQIVND (reference sequence). The V end lost 5 bases, the J end lost 1 base, and 22 bases lay between the germline ends. The CDR3 spells CASSLSPRSIGGTDTQYF. In DNA form, the CDR3 reads TGTGCCAGTAGTCTCTCCCCCCGTTCGATCGGGGGCACAGATACGCAGTATTTT.

The CDR3, as DNA: TGTGCCAGCAGCTGGGATGTAGGGGTCTCCTACAATGAGCAGTTCTTC. Amino acids: CASSWDVGVSYNEQFF. The V and J genes are TRBV7-6 and TRBJ2-1; D might be TRBD1 (5 bases). The length of the CDR3 is 16 residues. Trimming pared 4 bases from V and 0 bases from J, leaving 13 bases between. Looked up from germline, CDR1 is SGHVS and CDR2 is FNYEAQ.

This clone has more than one count but fewer than ten. The chain employs TRBV15 and TRBJ2-2, with TRBD1 matching 9 bases. Trimming removed 2 bases from V and 7 bases from J; junction bases left unmatched: 8. Germline V lookup: CDR1 LNHNV, CDR2 YYDKDF (reference sequence). The CDR3 runs to 16 residues. The CDR3 protein is CATSRHTTGGIGELFF. DNA for the CDR3: TGTGCCACCAGCAGACATACAACAGGGGGCATCGGGGAGCTGTTTTTT.

The count of this clone is one. This sequence joins TRBV11-3 and TRBJ2-7; D gene unclear. Per germline, CDR1 SGHNT and CDR2 YENEEA. V lost 5 bases and J lost 4, with 12 bases in between. The CDR3 extends over 13 amino acids. The CDR3 DNA is TGTGCCAGCAGCCCCTCGGGTACGTACGAGCAGTACTTC. Translation: CASSPSGTYEQYF.

This clone was seen more than once but under ten times. The chain employs TRBV9 and TRBJ1-1; 9 bases are shared with TRBD1. The CDR3 extends over 15 amino acids. Germline V gene sequence: CDR1 SGDLS, CDR2 YYNGEE. V was clipped by 0 bases and J by 2 bases; unmatched bases: 2. For the CDR3, the DNA is TGTGCCAGCAGCGTAGCGGGACAGGGAAACACTGAAGCTTTCTTT. It codes for CASSVAGQGNTEAFF.

This clone was found a few times. V gene TRBV9 combines with J gene TRBJ1-1, with a possible D match to TRBD1 (5 bases). This CDR3 spans 15 amino acids. Trimming pared 4 bases from V and 4 bases from J, leaving 17 bases between. CDR1 and CDR2 (germline): SGDLS, YYNGEE. The CDR3 DNA is TGTGCCAGCAGCCCAAAAGGGGTGTTAGGCACTGAAGCTTTCTTT. This translates into CASSPKGVLGTEAFF.

This clone was counted once. J is TRBJ2-5 and V is TRBV5-5; 8 positions agree with TRBD1. The J segment lost 4 bases and the V segment lost 3 bases, leaving 14 bases of the junction unmatched. Germline V gene sequence: CDR1 SGHKS, CDR2 YYEKEE (reference sequence). The CDR3 contains 17 residues. CDR3 sequence reads: CASSSGRTGRKLETQYF. The CDR3 DNA reads TGTGCCAGCAGCTCCGGCCGGACAGGGAGGAAGTTAGAGACCCAGTACTTC.

The J gene is TRBJ1-6, the V gene TRBV6-5, with D possibly being TRBD1 (6 bases). Germline CDR1 reads MNHEY; CDR2 reads SVGAGI. This CDR3 is 15 amino acids long. Trimming removed 5 bases from V and 6 bases from J, with 14 bases in between. CDR3 loop: CASSLSAQGNSPLHF. The DNA for the CDR3 is TGTGCCAGCAGTCTCTCGGCACAGGGTAATTCACCCCTCCACTTT.

The CDR3 DNA is TGTGCCAGCAGGCGGACACCAACAGATACGCAGTATTTT. Protein sequence: CASRRTPTDTQYF. The gene calls are TRBV2 and TRBJ2-3; possibly TRBD1 for D (5 bases). The V end was cut by 6 bases, the J end by 3 bases, with 10 bases between. The length of the CDR3 is 13 residues. Germline V gene lookup returns CDR1 SNHLY and CDR2 FYNNEI. The variable domain in full, with the rest retrieved from reference TRBV2 and TRBJ2-3, is EPEVTQTPSHQVTQMGQEVILRCVPISNHLYFYWYRQILGQKVEFLVSFYNNEISEKSEIFDDQFSVERPDGSNFTLKIRSTKLEDSAMYFCASRRTPTDTQYFGPGTRLTVL.

The CDR3 sequence: CASSPPGQLRGNTIYF. As DNA, the CDR3 is TGTGCCAGCTCACCACCGGGACAGTTGAGAGGAAACACCATATATTTT. The gene calls are TRBV18 and TRBJ1-3; 7 nucleotides match TRBD1. The junction had 6 bases not matched to a gene; V was cut back by 0 bases and J by 4 bases. The CDR3 runs 16 residues. Germline V lookup: CDR1 KGHSH, CDR2 LQKENI.

In DNA, the CDR3 is TGTGCCAGCAGCTTAGTACTAGCGGGAGGGCCCTACGAGCAGTACTTC. Residues: CASSLVLAGGPYEQYF. The chain uses TRBV7-2 and TRBJ2-7; 13 nucleotides align to TRBD2. The V gene end was trimmed by 1 base and the J gene end by 2 bases; junction bases not matched to a gene: 2. CDR3 length: 16 amino acids. CDR1 is SGHTA and CDR2 is FQGNSA in the germline V gene.

V and J are TRBV27 and TRBJ1-2; possibly TRBD1 for D (5 bases). The CDR3 runs 13 residues. Trimming stripped 5 bases from V and 4 bases from J, with 11 bases between. From germline, CDR1 is MNHEY and CDR2 SMNVEV (reference sequence). The CDR3 sequence is CASSRQGSYGYTF. The CDR3 DNA reads as TGTGCCAGCAGTCGGCAGGGTAGCTATGGCTACACCTTC.

This chain links TRBV6-1 with TRBJ1-3; D gene unclear. Trimming took 2 bases from V and 4 from J, leaving 6 bases between them. The CDR3 spans 13 residues. CDR1 and CDR2 (germline): MNHNS, SASEGT. In DNA, the CDR3 is TGTGCCAGCAGTGAATCAGGAGGAAACACCATATATTTT. It specifies CASSESGGNTIYF.

The chain has TRBV15 and TRBJ2-1, with TRBD2 as a possible D gene (5 bases). Looked up from germline, CDR1 is LNHNV and CDR2 is YYDKDF (reference sequence). V lost 2 bases and J 5 bases, leaving 16 bases between the germline ends. There are 16 residues in the CDR3. CDR3 DNA sequence: TGTGCCACCAGCAGACCTTCCGGGCTAGCCGACAATGAGCAGTTCTTC. It encodes CATSRPSGLADNEQFF. The variable domain in full, completed from reference TRBV15 and TRBJ2-1, reads DAMVIQNPRYQVTQFGKPVTLSCSQTLNHNVMYWYQQKSSQAPKLLFHYYDKDFNNEADTPDNFQSRRPNTSFCFLDIRSPGLGDTAMYLCATSRPSGLADNEQFFGPGTRLTVL.